The 25 T cell receptor beta chains below were found in one sample sequenced in a study of shared clonotypes between healthy human individuals. Only in-frame clones appear in the TCRdb table, and some are missing; sequencing was by immunoSEQ multiplex PCR. The data hold about 2.3 million clones, with approximately 93% observed a single time. Sequencing was done on a sample of naive CD4+ T cells from PBMCs. The subset: CD45RA+ positively selected. The receptors derive from a young man in good health. Some clones in this sample may be carry-over from other donors' samples.

This chain connects TRBV7-9 to TRBJ1-3; maybe TRBD1 (6 bases). CDR1 is SEHNR, CDR2 FQNEAQ, per germline (reference sequence). The CDR3 has 17 residues. The V gene lost 0 bases and the J gene lost 2 bases, with 14 bases spanning the gap. For the CDR3, the DNA is TGTGCCAGCAGCTTAGCCGCACTTCGGACAGCTGGAAACACCATATATTTT. This encodes CASSLAALRTAGNTIYF. Using reference TRBV7-9 and TRBJ1-3 for the parts outside the CDR3, the full variable domain is DTGVSQNPRHKITKRGQNVTFRCDPISEHNRLYWYRQTLGQGPEFLTYFQNEAQLEKSRLLSDRFSAERPKGSFSTLEIQRTEQGDSAMYLCASSLAALRTAGNTIYFGEGSWLTVV.

In the case of this clone: One end of the junction fails to match germline, which may point to a read error. The chain combines TRBV15 with TRBJ1-4; 10 positions match TRBD1. The V gene's germline CDR1 is LNHNV and CDR2 YYDKDF (reference sequence). The CDR3 is made up of 15 amino acids. In DNA, the CDR3 is TGTGCCACCAGCAGAGATGAGACAGGGGGCGAGAGCTTCCGCTTT. Protein product: CATSRDETGGESFRF. Variable domain in full (rest from reference TRBV15 and TRBJ1-4): DAMVIQNPRYQVTQFGKPVTLSCSQTLNHNVMYWYQQKSSQAPKLLFHYYDKDFNNEADTPDNFQSRRPNTSFCFLDIRSPGLGDTAMYLCATSRDETGGESFRFGSGTQLSVL.

V is TRBV7-7 and J is TRBJ2-1, with 12 positions matching TRBD2. Germline CDR1 is SSHAT and CDR2 is FNYEAQ (reference sequence). V gave up 5 bases and J gave up 8 bases; unmatched junction bases: 7. The CDR3 extends over 15 amino acids. For the CDR3, the DNA is TGTGCCAGCAGCCCACGACTAGCGGGAGTGCATGAGCAGTTCTTC. Encoded protein: CASSPRLAGVHEQFF.

Comments on this clone: Additional DNA sequences in this sample encode the identical CDR3. The chain combines TRBV18 with TRBJ1-4, with D possibly matching TRBD1 (5 bases). V was shortened by 3 bases and J by 5 bases, with 7 bases between the two germline ends. CDR1 and CDR2 from the germline V gene are KGHSH and LQKENI. The CDR3 is 13 amino acids. In DNA, the CDR3 is TGTGCCAGCTCACCGGGGGGGAATGAAAAACTGTTTTTT. Protein product: CASSPGGNEKLFF.

This chain's CDR3 is CASSFTGVVNTEAFF. The CDR3 nucleotides are TGTGCCAGCAGTTTCACGGGGGTTGTGAACACTGAAGCTTTCTTT. The chain recombines TRBV27 with TRBJ1-1; tentative D call: TRBD1 (5 bases). This CDR3 has 15 amino acids. V lost 3 bases and J lost 0, with 11 bases in between. CDR1 MNHEY and CDR2 SMNVEV come from the germline V gene (reference sequence).

The rearrangement joins TRBV29-1 to TRBJ2-1, with 10 bases fitting TRBD2. Germline CDR1 reads SQVTM; CDR2 reads ANQGSEA. The CDR3 runs 15 residues. The trim removed 6 bases at V and 2 bases at J, leaving 7 bases unmatched. The CDR3 region has the DNA TGCAGCGTCATTAGCGGGAGGAAGACCTACAATGAGCAGTTCTTC. Translation gives CSVISGRKTYNEQFF.

This chain joins TRBV7-2 and TRBJ2-5, with 12 nucleotides matching TRBD2. Germline CDR1 and CDR2: SGHTA and FQGNSA. The CDR3 spans 15 residues. The junction had 2 bases not matched to a gene; V was cut back by 3 bases and J by 3 bases. The CDR3 nucleotides are TGTGCCAGCAGCTTGACTAGCGGGGGAAAAGAGACCCAGTACTTC. As protein: CASSLTSGGKETQYF. The full variable domain, with the rest looked up from reference TRBV7-2 and TRBJ2-5, is GAGVSQSPSNKVTEKGKDVELRCDPISGHTALYWYRQSLGQGLEFLIYFQGNSAPDKSGLPSDRFSAERTGGSVSTLTIQRTQQEDSAVYLCASSLTSGGKETQYFGPGTRLLVL.

The chain joins TRBV7-9 to TRBJ2-1, with D possibly TRBD2 on 6 matching bases. The CDR3 is 13 amino acids. The V and J ends lost 5 bases and 16 bases respectively, with 21 bases between them. Germline CDR1 is SEHNR and CDR2 is FQNEAQ (reference sequence). DNA of the CDR3: TGTGCCAGCAGCCGTTTAGCGGAGACAAGCGAATTCTTC. The encoded protein is CASSRLAETSEFF.

The DNA for the CDR3 is TGTGCCAGCAGTTCCCAGGGGTGGAGCACTGAAGCTTTCTTT. It yields the protein CASSSQGWSTEAFF. The V call is TRBV28, the J call TRBJ1-1, with D perhaps matching TRBD1 (6 bases). The V gene's germline CDR1 is MDHEN and CDR2 SYDVKM. The CDR3 runs to 14 residues. V was pared by 4 bases and J by 4 bases, with 13 bases between. Filled out from reference TRBV28 and TRBJ1-1, the complete variable domain reads DVKVTQSSRYLVKRTGEKVFLECVQDMDHENMFWYRQDPGLGLRLIYFSYDVKMKEKGDIPEGYSVSREKKERFSLILESASTNQTSMYLCASSSQGWSTEAFFGQGTRLTVV.

The chain couples TRBV2 to TRBJ1-1; 8 bases are shared with TRBD1. Per the germline V gene, CDR1 is SNHLY and CDR2 is FYNNEI. The CDR3 extends over 12 amino acids. Unmatched junction bases numbered 7, after V lost 5 bases and J lost 11 bases. The DNA of the CDR3 is TGTGCCAGCAGTCAGACAGGGGTAGGGGCTTTCTTT. Its protein product is CASSQTGVGAFF.

On this clone: In the same sample, other DNA sequences code for this CDR3. This rearrangement joins TRBV7-9 to TRBJ1-2; no firm D call. Germline CDR1 and CDR2: SEHNR and FQNEAQ (reference sequence). V was shortened by 0 bases and J by 1 base, with 6 bases between the two germline ends. The CDR3 sequence is 14 residues long. CDR3 DNA sequence: TGTGCCAGCAGCTTAGCGGGCAGTAACTATGGCTACACCTTC. Amino acid sequence: CASSLAGSNYGYTF.

In its sample, this clone was seen a few times. The chain is built from TRBV9 and TRBJ1-1, with 9 nucleotides matching TRBD1. The CDR3 contains 17 residues. V shed 3 bases, J shed 1 base, and the junction held 10 bases outside the gene matches. Germline V gene sequence: CDR1 SGDLS, CDR2 YYNGEE. The CDR3 region has the DNA TGTGCCAGCAGCGGTATTAGACCGGGACAGGGGAACACTGAAGCTTTCTTT. Protein sequence: CASSGIRPGQGNTEAFF.

The rearrangement links TRBV5-4 to TRBJ2-4; D remains unclear. The germline V and J ends were trimmed by 0 bases and 4 bases, with 17 bases remaining between them. There are 17 residues in the CDR3. Germline CDR1 reads SGHNT; CDR2 reads YYREEE (reference sequence). This CDR3 reads CASSLGAGRTNKNIQYF. Written as DNA, the CDR3 is TGTGCCAGCAGCTTGGGTGCCGGCCGGACCAATAAAAACATTCAGTACTTC.

The V call is TRBV18, the J call TRBJ1-4; 7 nucleotides align to TRBD1. CDR3 length equals 16 residues. V trimming: 2 bases; J trimming: 7 bases; junction bases outside the gene matches: 10. CDR1 is KGHSH, CDR2 LQKENI, per germline. CDR3 region: CASSPNRQGSGEKLFF. In nucleotides, the CDR3 is TGTGCCAGCTCACCAAACCGACAGGGCTCGGGTGAAAAACTGTTTTTT.

The chain combines TRBV14 with TRBJ1-4; no definite D call. The germline gives CDR1 SGHDN, CDR2 FVKESK. This CDR3 region has 12 residues. V dropped 6 bases and J dropped 10 bases, with 12 bases sitting between them. CDR3 nucleotides: TGTGCCAGCAGGGCTACCGACCGAAAACTGTTTTTT. It yields the protein CASRATDRKLFF.

The rearrangement links TRBV5-6 to TRBJ2-7, with D unclear. The CDR3 contains 14 residues. Trimming removed 5 bases at V and 0 bases at J, with 12 bases between. Germline lookup yields CDR1 SGHDT and CDR2 YYEEEE. CDR3 nucleotide sequence: TGTGCCAGCAGGTTAGACGGCCACTCCTACGAGCAGTACTTC. This gives the protein CASRLDGHSYEQYF.

V usage is TRBV28 and J usage is TRBJ1-2; D is unclear. The ends were cut back, 6 bases at V and 3 bases at J, with 11 bases in the middle. The CDR3 runs 13 residues. Per germline, CDR1 MDHEN and CDR2 SYDVKM. The CDR3 sequence is CASSGDFYYGYTF. CDR3 coding DNA: TGTGCCAGCAGCGGTGATTTCTACTATGGCTACACCTTC.

The rearrangement joins TRBV14 to TRBJ2-7; D gene ambiguous. This CDR3 has 13 residues. Trimming pared 3 bases from V and 2 bases from J, leaving 8 bases between. Looked up from germline, CDR1 is SGHDN and CDR2 is FVKESK. Here the CDR3 reads CASSQDGPYEQYF. In DNA, the CDR3 is TGTGCCAGCAGCCAGGACGGACCCTACGAGCAGTACTTC.

This clone was seen once. Here the CDR3 DNA reads TGTGCCAGCAGCGTAGCGGGAGGAGTGAACACCGGGGAGCTGTTTTTT. Translated: CASSVAGGVNTGELFF. This chain links TRBV9 with TRBJ2-2, with 7 bases that match TRBD2. Trimming removed 0 bases from V and 1 base from J; junction bases left unmatched: 3. The CDR3 loop spans 16 amino acids. Germline CDR1 SGDLS, CDR2 YYNGEE.

A remark on this clone: Within the sample, other DNA sequences also encode this same CDR3. This chain connects TRBV30 to TRBJ2-2; D is ambiguous. CDR3 length equals 13 residues. Germline V gives CDR1 GTSNPN, CDR2 SVGIG (reference sequence). V shed 3 bases and J shed 2 bases, with 7 bases lying between them. The CDR3 spells CAWSPGNTGELFF. The CDR3, as DNA: TGTGCCTGGAGCCCAGGAAACACCGGGGAGCTGTTTTTT.

The chain has TRBV18 and TRBJ1-1; no clear D gene. This CDR3 contains 14 residues. With 5 bases removed from V and 3 bases from J, the gap between germline ends came to 13 bases. Germline CDR1 KGHSH, CDR2 LQKENI. The CDR3 nucleotides read TGTGCCAGCTCATCAACGGATTCGGACACTGAAGCTTTCTTT. As protein: CASSSTDSDTEAFF.

The chain has TRBV28 and TRBJ2-1; TRBD1 matches at 10 bases. The CDR3 is 11 residues long. Germline assignment: CDR1 MDHEN and CDR2 SYDVKM. V lost 4 bases, J lost 15 bases, and 3 bases stayed unmatched. This CDR3 reads CASSSWTGGFF. The CDR3 region has the DNA TGTGCCAGCAGTTCATGGACAGGGGGGTTCTTC.

About this clone itself: This sample also contains other DNA sequences that code for the same CDR3. The chain recombines TRBV18 with TRBJ2-7; a possible D gene is TRBD2 (6 bases). Germline CDR1 reads KGHSH; CDR2 reads LQKENI. Trimming stripped 3 bases from V and 4 bases from J, with 10 bases between. The CDR3 runs 13 residues. CDR3 coding DNA: TGTGCCAGCTCACCCACGGGGGATTACGAGCAGTACTTC. Encoded protein: CASSPTGDYEQYF.

This clone is a singleton in its sample. In the same sample, other DNA sequences code for this CDR3. The chain combines TRBV30 with TRBJ2-3; no definite D call. CDR1 is GTSNPN and CDR2 is SVGIG in the germline V gene (reference sequence). Deletions cut 1 base from V and 2 bases from J, with 4 bases between. The CDR3 runs 12 residues. The CDR3 is CAWSASTDTQYF. The CDR3 DNA sequence: TGTGCCTGGAGTGCCTCCACAGATACGCAGTATTTT.

The chain employs TRBV29-1 and TRBJ2-1, with D hard to call. Trimming removed 4 bases at V and 7 bases at J, with 8 bases between. This CDR3 region has 11 residues. The germline CDR1 and CDR2 sequences are SQVTM and ANQGSEA. The CDR3 here is CSVGVGNEQFF. In DNA form, the CDR3 reads TGCAGCGTTGGGGTCGGGAATGAGCAGTTCTTC.